This TCR beta chain was obtained from a study of blood T cells in healthy people across ages. Overall study findings and caveats: A greater number of naive CD4+ cells and higher diversity distinguished long-lived donors from aged donors. Unsorted PBMC input precluded a conclusive naive versus antigen-experienced comparison. The CMV status of each donor remained undetermined, and this could have confounded shifts in expanded clonotypes.

Trimming took 3 bases from V and 10 from J, leaving 10 bases between them. Germline lookup yields CDR1 MDHEN and CDR2 SYDVKM. The CDR3 is 12 amino acids. A remark on this clonotype: Its specificity is unknown.

Using a J-beta primer mix together with a sample-barcoded 5' primer, a second PCR was run for about 7 to 12 cycles. MiXCR was run by TCRdb on the 5' RACE reads, yielding one entry per CDR3 protein. The table lists about 630,000 distinct CDR3 sequences, approximately 21% of them singletons. Individuals who donated were healthy Caucasians from Russia aged roughly 6 to 90. The chain combines TRBV28 with TRBJ1-5; no clear D. This TCR came from a man between 65 and 85 years old in good health. The sequencing input was blood. The CDR3 DNA is TGTGCCAGCAGTTTTGGCGAACCACCCCAGCATTTT. Its protein is CASSFGEPPQHF. Combining the CDR3 with reference TRBV28 and TRBJ1-5 gives the whole variable domain DVKVTQSSRYLVKRTGEKVFLECVQDMDHENMFWYRQDPGLGLRLIYFSYDVKMKEKGDIPEGYSVSREKKERFSLILESASTNQTSMYLCASSFGEPPQHFGDGTRLSIL.